In its sample, the clone carrying this TCR beta chain was seen many times. Whole blood, roughly 2.4 ml, came from adult healthy volunteers. Trimming cost V 5 bases and J 0 bases, with 14 bases left between them. CDR1 MDHEN and CDR2 SYDVKM come from the germline V gene. There are 16 residues in the CDR3. The data originate from a study of naive and memory T cell subsets. Blood and skin TCR RNA was reverse transcribed with alpha and beta constant primers. A single record per CDR3 protein comes from TCRdb applying MiXCR to the 5' RACE reads. This table holds under 25,000 distinct CDR3 sequences, approximately 3.9% found once.

The sequence was obtained from a male donor in good health. J is TRBJ1-5 and V is TRBV28; D is ambiguous. Here the CDR3 DNA reads TGTGCCAGCAGTCCGGGCCAGACCTATAGCAATCAGCCCCAGCATTTT. Translation gives CASSPGQTYSNQPQHF.